These 26 T cell receptor beta chains originate from one sample sequenced in a study of beta chain features in type 1 diabetes. These receptors have no known antigen. The investigators reverse transcribed all of the isolated RNA, so they sequenced expressed TCRB transcripts. Method: immunoSEQ multiplex PCR; TCRdb's copy keeps in-frame clones and lacks some. This table holds a few hundred thousand clones, roughly 14% found once. Overall study findings and caveats: There was a moderate but significant shortening of TCRB CDR3s in all four CD4+ subsets of Type 1 diabetes patients.

Sequenced sample: naive CD4+ T cells from blood. These receptors all stem from a woman younger than 35 with type 1 diabetes.

This clone was counted a few times. The chain has TRBV7-2 and TRBJ2-7; tentative D call: TRBD1 (8 bases). Germline V lookup: CDR1 SGHTA, CDR2 FQGNSA. V was trimmed by 5 bases and J by 2 bases, leaving 13 bases between them. The CDR3 consists of 14 residues. The CDR3 sequence is CASSPQGGTYEQYF. The DNA for the CDR3 is TGTGCCAGCAGCCCACAGGGGGGGACCTACGAGCAGTACTTC.

V is TRBV28 and J is TRBJ1-1; weak D call: TRBD1 (6 bases). The germline gives CDR1 MDHEN, CDR2 SYDVKM. CDR3 length: 12 amino acids. The V end was cut by 1 base, the J end by 7 bases, with 7 bases between. The CDR3 protein is CASSLYRDEAFF. The CDR3 coding sequence is TGTGCCAGCAGTTTATACAGGGATGAAGCTTTCTTT. Drawing the rest from reference TRBV28 and TRBJ1-1, the complete variable domain is DVKVTQSSRYLVKRTGEKVFLECVQDMDHENMFWYRQDPGLGLRLIYFSYDVKMKEKGDIPEGYSVSREKKERFSLILESASTNQTSMYLCASSLYRDEAFFGQGTRLTVV.

This chain uses TRBV19 with TRBJ2-1; D not certain. CDR1 and CDR2 (germline): LNHDA, SQIVND (reference sequence). CDR3 length: 12 amino acids. The germline V and J ends were trimmed by 7 bases and 5 bases, with 9 bases remaining between them. Here the CDR3 DNA reads TGTGCCAGTAATACCGCGGACAATGAGCAGTTCTTC. This translates into CASNTADNEQFF.

The chain carries TRBV7-9 and TRBJ2-3; D ambiguous. Trimming took 5 bases from V and 0 from J, leaving 15 bases between them. This CDR3 contains 16 residues. Germline V gene lookup returns CDR1 SEHNR and CDR2 FQNEAQ (reference sequence). CDR3 protein: CASSPPLAHSTDTQYF. CDR3 DNA: TGTGCCAGCAGCCCCCCTCTCGCGCACAGCACAGATACGCAGTATTTT.

The chain employs TRBV7-2 and TRBJ2-2; 8 bases map to TRBD2. With 5 bases clipped from V and 3 bases from J, the junction kept 5 bases outside the gene matches. Per germline, CDR1 SGHTA and CDR2 FQGNSA. The CDR3 has 15 amino acids. This chain's CDR3 is CASSIQREYTGELFF. The CDR3 region has the DNA TGTGCCAGCAGCATCCAGCGGGAGTACACCGGGGAGCTGTTTTTT. Together with reference TRBV7-2 and TRBJ2-2, the CDR3 gives the full variable domain: GAGVSQSPSNKVTEKGKDVELRCDPISGHTALYWYRQSLGQGLEFLIYFQGNSAPDKSGLPSDRFSAERTGGSVSTLTIQRTQQEDSAVYLCASSIQREYTGELFFGEGSRLTVL.

V usage is TRBV5-4 and J usage is TRBJ2-7, with 7 nucleotides matching TRBD2. Germline CDR1 reads SGHNT; CDR2 reads YYREEE (reference sequence). Unmatched junction bases numbered 3, after V lost 5 bases and J lost 1 base. CDR3 length: 13 residues. The CDR3 here is CASRPSGSYEQYF. Written as DNA, the CDR3 is TGTGCCAGCAGGCCTAGCGGATCCTACGAGCAGTACTTC.

The chain couples TRBV9 to TRBJ2-2; D gene unclear. The V end was cut by 0 bases, the J end by 2 bases, with 17 bases between. CDR1 is SGDLS and CDR2 is YYNGEE in the germline V gene. This CDR3 contains 18 residues. CDR3 sequence (DNA): TGTGCCAGCAGCGTAGCCGAACGTCCTCCCAGAAACACCGGGGAGCTGTTTTTT. It translates to CASSVAERPPRNTGELFF.

The chain has TRBV27 and TRBJ2-3; D call uncertain. Trimming removed 6 bases from V and 2 bases from J, with 12 bases in between. The length of the CDR3 is 14 residues. Germline CDR1 is MNHEY and CDR2 is SMNVEV (reference sequence). In nucleotides, the CDR3 is TGTGCCAGCAGAGAGGCGAGAGACACAGATACGCAGTATTTT. Translating it yields CASREARDTDTQYF.

In its sample, this clone was seen a few times. The gene calls are TRBV29-1 and TRBJ2-6; 8 bases map to TRBD1. Germline V CDR1 and CDR2: SQVTM, ANQGSEA. V trimming: 4 bases; J trimming: 4 bases; junction bases outside the gene matches: 9. This CDR3 has 16 residues. The CDR3 sequence is CSVGQGFRTGANVLTF. The CDR3 coding sequence is TGCAGCGTTGGACAGGGGTTTCGCACCGGGGCCAACGTCCTGACTTTC.

This clone was recorded only once. V is TRBV7-9 and J is TRBJ2-1; the match to TRBD2 covers 10 bases. J gave up 5 bases and V 4 bases, and 17 bases lay outside the gene matches. Germline CDR1 reads SEHNR; CDR2 reads FQNEAQ (reference sequence). The CDR3 is 19 residues long. In nucleotides, the CDR3 is TGTGCCAGCAGCTCCCCGGATAGCGGGAGGTTCTTGGGCGACAATGAGCAGTTCTTC. Protein sequence: CASSSPDSGRFLGDNEQFF.

The CDR3 coding sequence is TGTGCCAGCAGCTTAGGCAGGGTTAATACGGGGCTGTTTTTT. Its protein is CASSLGRVNTGLFF. The V gene is TRBV7-2, the J gene TRBJ2-2; possibly TRBD1 for D (5 bases). CDR1 is SGHTA and CDR2 is FQGNSA in the germline V gene. The CDR3 extends over 14 amino acids. Trimming shortened V by 1 base and J by 13 bases, and 16 bases separated the two germline ends.

A few counts support this clone. The rearrangement links TRBV4-1 to TRBJ2-7, with D possibly TRBD2 on 6 matching bases. The CDR3 loop spans 15 amino acids. Trimming took 4 bases from V and 0 from J, leaving 13 bases between them. Germline loops: CDR1 MGHRA, CDR2 YSYEKL. The CDR3 DNA reads TGCGCCAGCAGCCTCGGGACTGCGGTCTCCTACGAGCAGTACTTC. It translates to CASSLGTAVSYEQYF.

This clone was seen only a few times. The chain recombines TRBV6-6 with TRBJ2-1; TRBD2 matches at 7 bases. Germline values: CDR1 MNHNY, CDR2 SVGAGI (reference sequence). The CDR3 loop spans 15 amino acids. Trimming removed 2 bases from V and 5 bases from J; junction bases left unmatched: 6. CDR3 protein: CASSYAGLHNNEQFF. The CDR3 DNA follows: TGTGCCAGCAGTTACGCGGGACTACACAACAATGAGCAGTTCTTC.

This clone turned up a few times. The chain has TRBV21-1 and TRBJ1-1; TRBD1, the D gene given by the table, was not confirmed from the DNA. TRBV21-1 is labeled a pseudogene. The CDR3 has 14 residues. In nucleotides, the CDR3 is TGTGCCAGCAGCAATCCAGGGGGATACACTGAAGCTTTCTTT. Translated: CASSNPGGYTEAFF.

This clone was observed a handful of times. The rearrangement links TRBV5-1 to TRBJ2-1, with D tentatively TRBD2 (6 bases). Germline CDR1 and CDR2: SGHRS and YFSETQ. The CDR3 loop spans 13 amino acids. The V end lost 6 bases, the J end lost 8 bases, and 15 bases lay between the germline ends. The CDR3 DNA sequence: TGCGCCAGCAACCGACTAGGTCCCGATGAGCAGTTCTTC. Translated, it gives CASNRLGPDEQFF. Together with reference TRBV5-1 and TRBJ2-1, the CDR3 gives the full variable domain: KAGVTQTPRYLIKTRGQQVTLSCSPISGHRSVSWYQQTPGQGLQFLFEYFSETQRNKGNFPGRFSGRQFSNSRSEMNVSTLELGDSALYLCASNRLGPDEQFFGPGTRLTVL.

This clone was recorded a few times. V is TRBV28 and J is TRBJ2-7, with TRBD2 matching over 14 bases. Germline loops: CDR1 MDHEN, CDR2 SYDVKM. V dropped 5 bases and J dropped 2; count of bases not matched to a gene: 5. CDR3 length equals 16 residues. The CDR3 loop is CASSRRLAGGPYEQYF. In DNA, the CDR3 is TGTGCCAGCAGTCGAAGACTAGCGGGAGGGCCCTACGAGCAGTACTTC. The full variable domain, rest sourced from reference TRBV28 and TRBJ2-7, is DVKVTQSSRYLVKRTGEKVFLECVQDMDHENMFWYRQDPGLGLRLIYFSYDVKMKEKGDIPEGYSVSREKKERFSLILESASTNQTSMYLCASSRRLAGGPYEQYFGPGTRLTVT.

The J gene is TRBJ2-5, the V gene TRBV4-1; TRBD1 agrees at 10 bases. The CDR3 runs to 17 residues. The trim removed 4 bases at V and 5 bases at J, leaving 13 bases unmatched. Germline V gene lookup returns CDR1 MGHRA and CDR2 YSYEKL. For the CDR3, the DNA is TGCGCCAGCAGCCGTCAAGGAGGGACAGGGGTAATGGAGACCCAGTACTTC. Its translation: CASSRQGGTGVMETQYF.

The chain has TRBV29-1 and TRBJ1-1; D is ambiguous. This CDR3 is 13 amino acids long. Trimming removed 3 bases at V and 1 base at J, with 9 bases between. CDR1 and CDR2 (germline): SQVTM, ANQGSEA. The CDR3: CSVEQEENTEAFF. CDR3 DNA sequence: TGCAGCGTTGAGCAGGAGGAGAACACTGAAGCTTTCTTT.

The chain links TRBV18 to TRBJ2-5, with D unclear. Per the germline V gene, CDR1 is KGHSH and CDR2 is LQKENI. The germline V and J ends were trimmed by 6 bases and 1 base, with 21 bases remaining between them. There are 17 residues in the CDR3. The CDR3 sequence: CASSSTWLSRSQETQYF. CDR3 sequence (DNA): TGTGCCAGCTCCTCGACATGGTTGTCAAGATCCCAAGAGACCCAGTACTTC.

The V call is TRBV2, the J call TRBJ2-7; the match to TRBD1 covers 7 bases. There are 13 residues in the CDR3. The germline V gene has CDR1 SNHLY and CDR2 FYNNEI. After removal of 7 bases from V and 2 bases from J, the junction contained 5 bases not matched to a gene. The CDR3 DNA reads as TGTGCCAGCACGACAGGGACCACCTACGAGCAGTACTTC. This encodes CASTTGTTYEQYF.

This clone was observed a few times. V usage is TRBV18 and J usage is TRBJ2-1, with TRBD2 matching over 7 bases. Trimming removed 6 bases from V and 5 bases from J; junction bases left unmatched: 10. The CDR3 runs 15 residues. The germline V gene has CDR1 KGHSH and CDR2 LQKENI. CDR3 loop: CASSPTSTSHNEQFF. The CDR3 nucleotides are TGTGCCAGCTCCCCGACTAGCACCTCACACAATGAGCAGTTCTTC.

This clone appeared a few times. V usage is TRBV19 and J usage is TRBJ2-1, with 7 bases identical to TRBD2. This CDR3 is built from 16 residues. Germline lookup yields CDR1 LNHDA and CDR2 SQIVND (reference sequence). J gave up 6 bases and V 3 bases, and 11 bases lay outside the gene matches. The CDR3 loop is CASSIRTRRSGNEQFF. CDR3 nucleotides: TGTGCCAGTAGTATCCGGACTAGAAGGTCGGGCAATGAGCAGTTCTTC.

This clone has more than one count but fewer than ten. V and J are TRBV2 and TRBJ2-7, with D uncertain. Germline loops: CDR1 SNHLY, CDR2 FYNNEI. The CDR3 sequence is 11 residues long. V lost 7 bases to trimming and J lost 9 bases, with 13 bases between them. The CDR3 here is CASNPTGGQYF. Written as DNA, the CDR3 is TGTGCCAGCAACCCAACCGGCGGGCAGTACTTC.

This clone came up a few times. V usage is TRBV6-1 and J usage is TRBJ1-1, with 7 bases matching TRBD1. Germline assignment: CDR1 MNHNS and CDR2 SASEGT. V shed 6 bases and J 0 bases; nucleotides not matched to a gene: 7. This CDR3 is built from 15 residues. The CDR3 sequence is CASRPTGSMNTEAFF. The CDR3 DNA follows: TGTGCCAGCAGGCCGACAGGGAGCATGAACACTGAAGCTTTCTTT.

The rearrangement links TRBV19 to TRBJ1-5, with 9 bases matching TRBD1. With 6 bases clipped from V and 7 bases from J, the junction kept 10 bases outside the gene matches. CDR3 length equals 15 residues. Germline V gives CDR1 LNHDA, CDR2 SQIVND (reference sequence). CDR3 amino acids: CASSLDPGQGQPQHF. The CDR3 DNA sequence: TGTGCCAGTAGCCTCGATCCGGGACAGGGACAGCCCCAGCATTTT.

This chain connects TRBV7-2 to TRBJ2-7; D gene unclear. Trimming removed 6 bases from V and 7 bases from J, with 19 bases in between. This CDR3 contains 14 residues. CDR1 and CDR2 (germline): SGHTA, FQGNSA. The CDR3 here is CASRPTYLSGEQYV. The CDR3 DNA follows: TGTGCCAGCAGACCAACATATCTTTCGGGTGAGCAGTACGTC.